This T cell receptor (beta chain) originates from a study of vaccination effects on CD4 cells after COVID-19. The table lists this clone with a few counts. The target antigen is unknown. Sequencing was performed with immunoSEQ multiplex PCR; in TCRdb, only in-frame clones are kept and a portion is missing. The sample holds 25,000 or so clones, roughly 80% seen once. Germline values: CDR1 LNHDA, CDR2 SQIVND (reference sequence). CDR3 length equals 15 residues. Trimming removed 9 bases from V and 5 bases from J, with 22 bases in between. Antigen-specific CD4+ T cells expanded by the ViraFEST assay with viral peptide pools were then sequenced. At the end of around 11 days of culture, CD4+ T cells were isolated. Of the BNT162b2 and mRNA-1273 vaccines, participants received two doses of one or the other. The culture medium for some 2 million PBMC per well included roughly 9.2 IU/ml IL-2 and around 9.9 ug/ml peptides.

This sequence was found in a human donor who received a COVID-19 vaccine. The chain couples TRBV19 to TRBJ1-2; tentatively, D is TRBD1 (5 bases). Sequenced material: CD4+ T cells from PBMCs cultured with SARS-CoV-2 spike peptides, taken after COVID-19 vaccination. The CDR3 loop reads CASRVSGTKTYGYTF. Written as DNA, the CDR3 is TGTGCCAGCAGGGTCTCCGGGACGAAGACTTATGGCTACACCTTC.